A single sample gave rise to the 29 T cell receptor beta chains below, sequenced in a study of blood T cell repertoires in COVID-19. Here immunoSEQ multiplex PCR was the method, and the copy in TCRdb shows in-frame clones only, minus some. Counted here are some 250,000 clones, around 82% occurring once; the ten biggest clones make up under 3.5%. Sequenced material: peripheral blood. Source of these receptors: a woman aged 18-29 years with acute or convalescent COVID-19.

The chain uses TRBV18 and TRBJ2-7; 12 bases line up with TRBD1. The CDR3 runs to 14 residues. Trimming took 6 bases from V and 7 from J; bases not matched to a gene: 7. The V gene's germline CDR1 is KGHSH and CDR2 LQKENI. CDR3 amino acids: CASSPGQGAGEQYF. As DNA, the CDR3 is TGTGCCAGCTCGCCGGGACAGGGGGCTGGGGAGCAGTACTTC.

The genes are TRBV6-5 and TRBJ1-1; TRBD1 matches at 7 bases. The germline gives CDR1 MNHEY, CDR2 SVGAGI. The CDR3 is 15 residues long. The J segment lost 2 bases and the V segment lost 6 bases, leaving 9 bases of the junction unmatched. CDR3 residues: CASRRRQGLNTEAFF. DNA of the CDR3: TGTGCCAGCAGACGGCGACAGGGCCTTAACACTGAAGCTTTCTTT.

V and J are TRBV2 and TRBJ2-1, with 7 bases that match TRBD1. The CDR3 runs 15 residues. Germline lookup yields CDR1 SNHLY and CDR2 FYNNEI. V lost 2 bases and J lost 7; bases outside the gene matches: 8. The CDR3 coding sequence is TGTGCCAGCAGTGAAAAACAGGGGAGTTGGAATGAGCAGTTCTTC. It specifies CASSEKQGSWNEQFF.

The V and J genes are TRBV6-5 and TRBJ1-3, with 9 positions matching TRBD1. Trimming cost V 2 bases and J 7 bases; bases outside gene matches: 6. The CDR3 is 15 residues long. Germline lookup yields CDR1 MNHEY and CDR2 SVGAGI. CDR3 in amino acids: CASSYRDRVGNTIYF. CDR3 DNA: TGTGCCAGCAGTTACCGGGACAGGGTTGGGAACACCATATATTTT.

The CDR3 nucleotides are TGTGCCAGCAGTGACCCGACTAGCACAGATACGCAGTATTTT. This sequence encodes CASSDPTSTDTQYF. The gene calls are TRBV25-1 and TRBJ2-3; D not resolved. The CDR3 loop spans 14 amino acids. Deletions cut 3 bases from V and 0 bases from J, with 7 bases between. In germline, CDR1 is MGHDK, CDR2 SYGVNS.

The chain uses TRBV2 and TRBJ2-3; tentative D call: TRBD2 (5 bases). The germline gives CDR1 SNHLY, CDR2 FYNNEI. CDR3 length: 16 amino acids. The V gene lost 6 bases and the J gene lost 0 bases, with 16 bases spanning the gap. In DNA, the CDR3 is TGTGCCAGCAGCCAACGTGGAGCGGAGAGCACAGATACGCAGTATTTT. Translation: CASSQRGAESTDTQYF.

Here the CDR3 reads CASSLSASASESYEQYF. Written as DNA, the CDR3 is TGTGCCAGCAGCTTAAGTGCTTCGGCTAGCGAGTCCTACGAGCAGTACTTC. V usage is TRBV7-3 and J usage is TRBJ2-7, with D perhaps matching TRBD2 (6 bases). The CDR3 covers 17 residues. The germline CDR1 and CDR2 sequences are SGHTA and FQGTGA. V was pared by 1 base and J by 1 base, with 17 bases between.

This chain uses TRBV6-2 or TRBV6-3 with TRBJ2-7; possible D gene TRBD2, 5 bases. Germline values: CDR1 MNHEY, CDR2 SVGEGT. Trimming took off 5 bases at V and 2 bases at J, with 13 bases between the two ends. This CDR3 has 14 amino acids. In nucleotides, the CDR3 is TGTGCCAGCAGTCAAGGCGGGCTCACCTACGAGCAGTACTTC. This codes for CASSQGGLTYEQYF.

The chain has TRBV7-9 and TRBJ1-4; D not resolved. The germline V gene has CDR1 SEHNR and CDR2 FQNEAQ (reference sequence). The V gene lost 4 bases and the J gene lost 5 bases, with 14 bases spanning the gap. CDR3 length: 15 amino acids. The DNA of the CDR3 is TGTGCCAGCAGCTCCCAGGCGCGCCACAATGAAAAACTGTTTTTT. Translating it yields CASSSQARHNEKLFF.

This chain uses TRBV19 with TRBJ1-5; weak D call: TRBD1 (6 bases). The CDR3 sequence is 13 residues long. V was clipped by 5 bases and J by 5 bases, with 10 bases between them. Germline CDR1 LNHDA, CDR2 SQIVND (reference sequence). Written as DNA, the CDR3 is TGTGCCAGTAGTGAAACAGGGTATCAGCCCCAGCATTTT. Protein: CASSETGYQPQHF.

The chain uses TRBV3-1 (or the pseudogene TRBV3-2) and TRBJ2-1; 12 bases match TRBD2. CDR3 length: 15 residues. Trimming took 6 bases from V and 7 from J; bases not matched to a gene: 7. Germline CDR1 and CDR2: LGHDT and YNNKEL (reference sequence). This CDR3 is CASSQLAGGGNEQFF. In nucleotides, the CDR3 is TGTGCCAGCAGTCAACTAGCGGGAGGAGGGAATGAGCAGTTCTTC.

This clone was seen just once. CDR3: CASSPSGAGIQETQYF. CDR3 nucleotides: TGTGCCAGCAGCCCCAGTGGAGCGGGGATCCAAGAGACCCAGTACTTC. The chain links TRBV9 to TRBJ2-5, with 7 bases lining up with TRBD2. V dropped 4 bases and J dropped 1; count of bases not matched to a gene: 10. Germline V lookup: CDR1 SGDLS, CDR2 YYNGEE. The CDR3 runs 16 residues.

The chain is built from TRBV7-2 and TRBJ2-5; D is perhaps TRBD2 (5 bases). With 1 base removed from V and 1 base from J, the gap between germline ends came to 16 bases. This CDR3 has 17 residues. Germline CDR1 SGHTA, CDR2 FQGNSA. The chain's CDR3 is CASSLGELLAPQETQYF. DNA of the CDR3: TGTGCCAGCAGCTTAGGGGAGCTTCTAGCCCCCCAAGAGACCCAGTACTTC.

The J gene is TRBJ2-7, the V gene TRBV6-6, with D possibly matching TRBD1 (7 bases). In germline, CDR1 is MNHNY, CDR2 SVGAGI (reference sequence). The ends were cut back, 1 base at V and 7 bases at J, with 17 bases in the middle. The CDR3 spans 15 residues. The CDR3 sequence is CASSYLRDSREEQYF. The DNA of the CDR3 is TGTGCCAGCAGTTACTTACGGGACAGTCGGGAGGAGCAGTACTTC.

V usage is TRBV7-2 and J usage is TRBJ2-7, with TRBD2 matching 8 bases. V lost 5 bases to trimming and J lost 5 bases; unmatched junction nucleotides: 5. This CDR3 has 13 residues. Germline V gene sequence: CDR1 SGHTA, CDR2 FQGNSA. CDR3 coding DNA: TGTGCCAGCAGCCGCACTAGCGGCAACGAGCAGTACTTC. It translates to CASSRTSGNEQYF.

The chain has TRBV16 and TRBJ1-5; TRBD1 matches 7 bases. The CDR3 consists of 15 residues. Looked up from germline, CDR1 is KGHSY and CDR2 is FQNENV. Trimming took 4 bases from V and 2 from J; bases not matched to a gene: 5. CDR3 loop: CASSPYQGGNQPQHF. For the CDR3, the DNA is TGTGCCAGCAGCCCCTACCAGGGGGGCAATCAGCCCCAGCATTTT.

V usage is TRBV5-4 and J usage is TRBJ2-1, with 7 bases matching TRBD1. This CDR3 spans 15 amino acids. V was pared by 4 bases and J by 2 bases, with 6 bases of the junction left unmatched. The germline V gene has CDR1 SGHNT and CDR2 YYREEE (reference sequence). This CDR3 is CASSRDRATYNEQFF. The CDR3 DNA reads TGTGCCAGCAGCCGAGACAGGGCCACCTACAATGAGCAGTTCTTC. The full variable domain, its missing parts supplied by reference TRBV5-4 and TRBJ2-1, is ETGVTQSPTHLIKTRGQQVTLRCSSQSGHNTVSWYQQALGQGPQFIFQYYREEENGRGNFPPRFSGLQFPNYSSELNVNALELDDSALYLCASSRDRATYNEQFFGPGTRLTVL.

The chain employs TRBV5-1 and TRBJ2-5, with 7 bases lining up with TRBD2. V was pared by 0 bases and J by 2 bases, with 13 bases of the junction left unmatched. From germline, CDR1 is SGHRS and CDR2 YFSETQ. This CDR3 has 18 amino acids. The CDR3 DNA reads TGCGCCAGCAGCTTGGTGGGCCCCTACGGGGGAGGGCAAGAGACCCAGTACTTC. The encoded protein is CASSLVGPYGGGQETQYF.

V is TRBV24-1 and J is TRBJ2-1; 10 nucleotides agree with TRBD2. The V gene's germline CDR1 is KGHDR and CDR2 SFDVKD. Trimming cost V 3 bases and J 6 bases; bases outside gene matches: 7. CDR3 length equals 16 residues. CDR3 nucleotides: TGTGCCACCAGTGATGCCAGCGGGAGGGCCAGCAATGAGCAGTTCTTC. This gives the protein CATSDASGRASNEQFF.

This clone came up many times. V usage is TRBV28 and J usage is TRBJ2-5; 9 positions match TRBD2. CDR1 and CDR2 from the germline V gene are MDHEN and SYDVKM. Losses at the gene ends were 3 bases for V and 2 bases for J; bases not matched to a gene: 7. The CDR3 spans 16 residues. Here the CDR3 DNA reads TGTGCCAGCAGTTTCTCTTCGGCGGGAGGGCAAGAGACCCAGTACTTC. As protein: CASSFSSAGGQETQYF.

The rearrangement links TRBV5-4 to TRBJ1-4; D might be TRBD1 (6 bases). The CDR3 loop spans 14 amino acids. Between the trimmed V and J ends, which lost 4 bases and 7 bases, there was a span of 14 bases. Germline values: CDR1 SGHNT, CDR2 YYREEE (reference sequence). The CDR3 sequence: CASSQQGSAEKLFF. The CDR3 region has the DNA TGTGCCAGCAGCCAGCAGGGGTCGGCTGAAAAACTGTTTTTT.

This clone was observed a handful of times. This chain joins TRBV27 and TRBJ1-5, with 7 positions matching TRBD1. CDR3 length: 15 amino acids. Per the germline V gene, CDR1 is MNHEY and CDR2 is SMNVEV (reference sequence). V lost 5 bases to trimming and J lost 2 bases; unmatched junction nucleotides: 6. The CDR3 DNA sequence: TGTGCCAGCAGTCCCGGAACAGGGGGCAATCAGCCCCAGCATTTT. Its translation: CASSPGTGGNQPQHF.

The table lists this clone with a few counts. V and J are TRBV6-5 and TRBJ2-3; 9 bases are shared with TRBD2. V lost 4 bases and J lost 2; bases outside the gene matches: 4. This CDR3 comprises 15 residues. Germline loops: CDR1 MNHEY, CDR2 SVGAGI. CDR3 in amino acids: CASSSGLAVTDTQYF. As DNA, the CDR3 is TGTGCCAGCAGTTCGGGACTAGCCGTCACAGATACGCAGTATTTT.

The rearrangement links TRBV9 to TRBJ2-5; 7 bases agree with TRBD2. CDR3 length: 14 amino acids. With 0 bases clipped from V and 9 bases from J, the junction kept 8 bases outside the gene matches. CDR1 and CDR2 from the germline V gene are SGDLS and YYNGEE. The chain's CDR3 is CASSVAPSGDSQYF. CDR3 in DNA: TGTGCCAGCAGCGTAGCGCCTAGCGGCGATTCCCAGTACTTC.

V is TRBV12-5 and J is TRBJ2-1; TRBD1 is a possible D gene (6 bases). Trimming cost V 2 bases and J 7 bases, with 9 bases left between them. Germline loops: CDR1 LGHNT, CDR2 FRNRAP. The CDR3 runs 13 residues. CDR3 sequence reads: CASGLFRGNEQFF. DNA for the CDR3: TGTGCTAGTGGTTTGTTCAGGGGTAATGAGCAGTTCTTC.

DNA for the CDR3: TGTGCCAGCAGCCGTACAGCAGATACGCAGTATTTT. It translates to CASSRTADTQYF. The chain carries TRBV5-4 and TRBJ2-3; D uncertain. Per germline, CDR1 SGHNT and CDR2 YYREEE (reference sequence). The CDR3 covers 12 residues. Trimming removed 4 bases at V and 4 bases at J, with 7 bases between. Combining the CDR3 with reference TRBV5-4 and TRBJ2-3 gives the whole variable domain ETGVTQSPTHLIKTRGQQVTLRCSSQSGHNTVSWYQQALGQGPQFIFQYYREEENGRGNFPPRFSGLQFPNYSSELNVNALELDDSALYLCASSRTADTQYFGPGTRLTVL.

This clone turned up a few times. The chain couples TRBV15 to TRBJ1-5, with 10 nucleotides matching TRBD1. The CDR3 is made up of 17 amino acids. The ends lost 5 bases at V and 2 bases at J; junction bases unmatched: 9. The germline CDR1 and CDR2 sequences are LNHNV and YYDKDF (reference sequence). CDR3 in amino acids: CATSPRDRGGGNQPQHF. The CDR3 DNA follows: TGTGCCACCAGCCCCCGGGACAGGGGAGGGGGCAATCAGCCCCAGCATTTT.

The J gene is TRBJ2-3, the V gene TRBV3-1 (or the pseudogene TRBV3-2), with 10 bases identical to TRBD2. CDR3 size: 16 residues. Trimming cost V 4 bases and J 3 bases; bases outside gene matches: 7. The germline CDR1 and CDR2 sequences are LGHDT and YNNKEL (reference sequence). The CDR3 is CASSPSAGGRTDTQYF. In nucleotides, the CDR3 is TGTGCCAGCAGCCCCTCAGCGGGAGGGAGGACAGATACGCAGTATTTT.

For the CDR3, the DNA is TGTGCCAGCAGCGCAGTAGGTGTCCGAGACTACATGAACACTGAAGCTTTCTTT. It is translated as CASSAVGVRDYMNTEAFF. This chain connects TRBV9 to TRBJ1-1; D unclear. The CDR3 is 18 residues long. V shed 3 bases and J shed 0 bases, with 21 bases lying between them. Germline V gene sequence: CDR1 SGDLS, CDR2 YYNGEE.